These 4 T cell receptor beta chains came from one sample sequenced in a study of blood T cell repertoires in COVID-19. Repertoires were generated with immunoSEQ multiplex PCR, while TCRdb's copy carries only in-frame clones and drops some. This sample has a few hundred thousand clones, with over 65% found just once. Sequenced: peripheral blood. These receptors all stem from a woman over 75 with acute or convalescent COVID-19.

In nucleotides, the CDR3 is TGCGCCAGCAGCTTGGAGGGAGGGGGCACTGAAGCTTTCTTT. This gives the protein CASSLEGGGTEAFF. The chain has TRBV5-1 and TRBJ1-1; a weak D match, TRBD1 (6 bases). The CDR3 runs 14 residues. CDR1 and CDR2 (germline): SGHRS, YFSETQ. V lost 0 bases, J lost 4 bases, and 10 bases lay in between.

This chain connects TRBV4-1 to TRBJ2-1, with TRBD2 matching 9 bases. This CDR3 spans 15 amino acids. Per germline, CDR1 MGHRA and CDR2 YSYEKL. V lost 1 base, J lost 6 bases, and 4 bases stayed unmatched. CDR3 in amino acids: CASSQVGLATNEQFF. CDR3 sequence (DNA): TGCGCCAGCAGCCAAGTCGGACTAGCGACCAATGAGCAGTTCTTC.

The chain is built from TRBV7-3 and TRBJ1-1; TRBD1 matches at 8 bases. The V segment lost 5 bases and the J segment 5 bases; nucleotides outside the gene matches: 13. The CDR3 contains 16 residues. Germline V gene sequence: CDR1 SGHTA, CDR2 FQGTGA. The CDR3 nucleotides read TGTGCCAGCAGCCCAGGGGGCTTAGGAGGTGATACTGAAGCTTTCTTT. It encodes CASSPGGLGGDTEAFF.

The chain couples TRBV6-1 to TRBJ2-3, with TRBD1 matching over 8 bases. The J segment lost 1 base and the V segment lost 4 bases, leaving 13 bases of the junction unmatched. Germline V gives CDR1 MNHNS, CDR2 SASEGT. This CDR3 has 18 residues. CDR3 residues: CASSGQGPSGSRTDTQYF. In nucleotides, the CDR3 is TGTGCCAGCAGTGGACAGGGGCCATCGGGGAGCCGCACAGATACGCAGTATTTT.